The present TCR beta chain was sequenced within a study of T cell responses to AZD1222 COVID-19 vaccine. Of note for this clone: Its target is unknown.

This CDR3 region has 15 residues. From germline, CDR1 is SGDLS and CDR2 YYNGEE. Deletions cut 0 bases from V and 4 bases from J, with 10 bases between. Study-level findings and limits: In a largely white British group with more females than males, clonal diversity was possibly underestimated.

Generated by immunoSEQ multiplex PCR, the TCRdb table keeps only in-frame clones and is missing some. The sample lists tens of thousands of clones; roughly 90% were seen once. The material sequenced was peripheral blood, taken 28 days after the second AZD1222 dose. The rearrangement uses TRBV9 and TRBJ1-4; D gene uncertain. This clonotype originated in an adult who received the AZD1222 COVID-19 vaccine. CDR3 bases: TGTGCCAGCAGCGTAGACGGCAGAAATAATGAAAAACTGTTTTTT. It codes for CASSVDGRNNEKLFF.